The 10 T cell receptor beta chains below come from one sample, sequenced in a study of T cell clonotyping in hematopoietic cell transplantation. Produced via immunoSEQ multiplex PCR; TCRdb's table is partial and in-frame only. Among about 11,000 clones, 35% to 50% were seen once, and the ten largest hold over 6.5%. Sample: PBMCs, taken 30 days after allogeneic stem cell transplant. The receptor source for this set is a male patient in his fifties who had an allogeneic stem cell transplant from an unrelated donor, so the T cells may come from the graft donor. Some clones in this sample may be carry-over from other donors' samples.

The V and J genes are TRBV11-2 and TRBJ1-4; no definite D call. V was shortened by 2 bases and J by 7 bases, with 11 bases between the two germline ends. Germline loops: CDR1 SGHAT, CDR2 FQNNGV. The CDR3 contains 14 residues. CDR3 amino acids: CASSLIRGSEKLFF. Written as DNA, the CDR3 is TGTGCCAGCAGCTTAATCCGGGGTTCTGAAAAACTGTTTTTT.

The V call is TRBV30, the J call TRBJ1-1; D might be TRBD1 (5 bases). The CDR3 is 13 residues long. Germline CDR1 GTSNPN, CDR2 SVGIG (reference sequence). Trimming removed 1 base at V and 2 bases at J, with 8 bases between. The CDR3 protein is CAWSETENTEAFF. The CDR3 nucleotides read TGTGCCTGGAGTGAGACAGAAAACACTGAAGCTTTCTTT. Full variable domain (outside the CDR3, taken from reference TRBV30 and TRBJ1-1): SQTIHQWPATLVQPVGSPLSLECTVEGTSNPNLYWYRQAAGRGLQLLFYSVGIGQISSEVPQNLSASRPQDRQFILSSKKLLLSDSGFYLCAWSETENTEAFFGQGTRLTVV.

The V gene is TRBV30, the J gene TRBJ1-5; TRBD1 aligns across 8 bases. V lost 2 bases, J lost 5 bases, and 8 bases stayed unmatched. Germline V gives CDR1 GTSNPN, CDR2 SVGIG (reference sequence). The CDR3 totals 15 residues. The CDR3 spells CAWSRTGNGDQPQHF. CDR3 DNA sequence: TGTGCCTGGAGTAGGACAGGGAATGGGGATCAGCCCCAGCATTTT.

This clone was counted between two and nine times. The gene calls are TRBV30 and TRBJ2-7; D is undetermined. The germline CDR1 and CDR2 sequences are GTSNPN and SVGIG (reference sequence). The CDR3 is 13 amino acids. The ends were cut back, 4 bases at V and 3 bases at J, with 13 bases in the middle. The CDR3, as DNA: TGTGCCTGGAAAAAGGGTACCTACTACGAGCAGTACTTC. It yields the protein CAWKKGTYYEQYF.

The chain couples TRBV7-3 to TRBJ1-1; maybe TRBD1 (5 bases). Germline-derived CDR1 and CDR2 are SGHTA and FQGTGA. V was cut by 0 bases and J by 5 bases, with 13 bases left in between. This CDR3 comprises 15 residues. CDR3 residues: CASSLTPEGVTEAFF. CDR3 nucleotides: TGTGCCAGCAGCTTAACGCCTGAAGGGGTGACTGAAGCTTTCTTT.

This chain connects TRBV25-1 to TRBJ2-1, with D tentatively TRBD2 (5 bases). CDR1 and CDR2 (germline): MGHDK, SYGVNS. CDR3 length equals 18 residues. V was shortened by 6 bases and J by 4 bases, with 25 bases between the two germline ends. CDR3 in amino acids: CASSRLDTRVGVYNEQFF. CDR3 nucleotide sequence: TGTGCCAGCAGCCGATTGGATACTAGAGTCGGCGTTTACAATGAGCAGTTCTTC. The full variable domain, its missing parts supplied by reference TRBV25-1 and TRBJ2-1, is EADIYQTPRYLVIGTGKKITLECSQTMGHDKMYWYQQDPGMELHLIHYSYGVNSTEKGDLSSESTVSRIRTEHFPLTLESARPSHTSQYLCASSRLDTRVGVYNEQFFGPGTRLTVL.

The CDR3 coding sequence is TGTGCCTGGAGTCGGTCCCCTTTCGAGCAGTTCTTC. Translating gives CAWSRSPFEQFF. The J gene is TRBJ2-1, the V gene TRBV30; D is undetermined. Trimming stripped 2 bases from V and 10 bases from J, with 12 bases between. This CDR3 region has 12 residues. The germline CDR1 and CDR2 sequences are GTSNPN and SVGIG (reference sequence).

This clone was seen a handful of times. This chain joins TRBV6-5 and TRBJ1-5; a possible D gene is TRBD1 (5 bases). The CDR3 is 14 residues long. V was shortened by 0 bases and J by 7 bases, with 10 bases between the two germline ends. The germline V gene has CDR1 MNHEY and CDR2 SVGAGI. CDR3 sequence: CASSYSRGGQPQHF. CDR3 in DNA: TGTGCCAGCAGTTACTCAAGGGGAGGACAGCCCCAGCATTTT.

The gene calls are TRBV30 and TRBJ2-1; 8 bases map to TRBD2. Per the germline V gene, CDR1 is GTSNPN and CDR2 is SVGIG (reference sequence). The V segment lost 5 bases and the J segment 8 bases; nucleotides outside the gene matches: 11. There are 14 residues in the CDR3. DNA of the CDR3: TGTGCCTGGGGACCAAGCGGGAGTTTAGATGAGCAGTTCTTC. Translating it yields CAWGPSGSLDEQFF.

The genes are TRBV30 and TRBJ1-5, with unresolved D. CDR1 and CDR2 (germline): GTSNPN, SVGIG (reference sequence). Trimming left V 1 base short and J 0 bases short, with 25 bases between. This CDR3 region has 20 residues. CDR3 sequence (DNA): TGTGCCTGGAGTGCCTTTGATATAGGTCTTGGTAGCTATAGCAATCAGCCCCAGCATTTT. It encodes CAWSAFDIGLGSYSNQPQHF.